The 12 T cell receptor beta chains below come from one sample, sequenced in a study of cytomegalovirus exposure and HLA in healthy donors. 13 Jbeta primers and 60 Vbeta primers were used for the PCR. The data were produced by immunoSEQ multiplex PCR, yet TCRdb's version contains in-frame clones alone and is incomplete. This sample yields fewer than 150,000 clones, of which over 65% are seen a single time; less than 3% belongs to the top ten. Sequencing used PBMCs. All receptors derive from a woman between 40 and 55 years old in good health and CMV-seropositive.

The genes are TRBV4-3 and TRBJ1-2; possibly TRBD1 for D (6 bases). The CDR3 has 16 amino acids. Germline V gives CDR1 LGHNA, CDR2 YSLEER. V was cut by 3 bases and J by 0 bases, with 14 bases left in between. The CDR3 sequence is CASSHIRDTANYGYTF. DNA of the CDR3: TGCGCCAGCAGCCATATCCGGGACACCGCTAACTATGGCTACACCTTC.

This clone was picked up a small number of times. This chain links TRBV7-8 with TRBJ2-3; TRBD2 matches 13 bases. Germline V lookup: CDR1 SGHVS, CDR2 FQNEAQ. V shed 1 base, J shed 7 bases, and the junction held 8 bases outside the gene matches. This CDR3 spans 17 amino acids. The CDR3 sequence: CASSLDSRLAGGHTQYF. In DNA, the CDR3 is TGTGCCAGCAGCTTAGATTCTAGACTAGCGGGGGGACATACGCAGTATTTT. The full variable domain, rest sourced from reference TRBV7-8 and TRBJ2-3, is GAGVSQSPRYKVAKRGQDVALRCDPISGHVSLFWYQQALGQGPEFLTYFQNEAQLDKSGLPSDRFFAERPEGSVSTLKIQRTQQEDSAVYLCASSLDSRLAGGHTQYFGPGTRLTVL.

DNA of the CDR3: TGCGCCAGCAGCCACCAAGGAGGGATAGACGAGCAGTACTTC. Its translation: CASSHQGGIDEQYF. V gene TRBV23-1 combines with J gene TRBJ2-7, with D possibly matching TRBD2 (6 bases). TRBV23-1 is classed as an ORF, of uncertain function. This CDR3 has 14 residues. Trimming left V 6 bases short and J 5 bases short, with 17 bases between.

The chain couples TRBV9 to TRBJ1-2; TRBD1 agrees at 8 bases. Trimming removed 4 bases from V and 5 bases from J; junction bases left unmatched: 28. Germline CDR1 SGDLS, CDR2 YYNGEE. The CDR3 is made up of 21 amino acids. CDR3 region: CASSLSRPTGTGTPQDYGYTF. CDR3 nucleotides: TGTGCCAGCAGCTTATCACGCCCGACCGGGACAGGAACTCCACAGGATTATGGCTACACCTTC.

The gene calls are TRBV4-3 and TRBJ1-4, with 7 positions matching TRBD1. V lost 0 bases to trimming and J lost 3 bases; unmatched junction nucleotides: 4. The CDR3 has 16 residues. The germline CDR1 and CDR2 sequences are LGHNA and YSLEER. CDR3: CASSQEGGTANEKLFF. Written as DNA, the CDR3 is TGCGCCAGCAGCCAAGAGGGCGGGACAGCTAATGAAAAACTGTTTTTT.

The chain carries TRBV5-4 and TRBJ1-1, with 8 bases identical to TRBD1. CDR3 length: 14 residues. Germline CDR1 and CDR2: SGHNT and YYREEE (reference sequence). The trim removed 4 bases at V and 2 bases at J, leaving 4 bases unmatched. CDR3 region: CASSMGQANTEAFF. DNA of the CDR3: TGTGCCAGCAGCATGGGACAGGCTAACACTGAAGCTTTCTTT.

The chain links TRBV11-3 to TRBJ2-5, with TRBD1 identical over 7 bases. The end of the DNA is better explained by TRBJ2-7, so the J call may be wrong. The CDR3 extends over 12 amino acids. Germline V gives CDR1 SGHNT, CDR2 YENEEA. CDR3 residues: CASSLTGREQYF. DNA for the CDR3: TGTGCCAGCAGCTTGACAGGGCGCGAGCAGTACTTC.

The chain employs TRBV9 and TRBJ1-1; 8 bases fit TRBD1. Germline CDR1 SGDLS, CDR2 YYNGEE. This CDR3 is 16 amino acids long. Trimming cost V 4 bases and J 7 bases; bases outside gene matches: 15. This CDR3 reads CASSPVFGTGAGEAFF. The CDR3, as DNA: TGTGCCAGCAGCCCTGTGTTCGGGACAGGTGCCGGTGAAGCTTTCTTT.

The chain employs TRBV6-1 and TRBJ2-7; TRBD1 matches at 8 bases. Per germline, CDR1 MNHNS and CDR2 SASEGT. Trimming at V came to 6 bases and at J to 6 bases, leaving 10 bases not matched to a gene. The CDR3 length is 14 residues. The CDR3 protein is CASSETGQAPEQYF. Here the CDR3 DNA reads TGTGCCAGCAGCGAAACGGGACAGGCCCCCGAGCAGTACTTC.

A remark on this clone: The germline gene is not matched at one end of the junction; a read error may be the cause. This sample also contains other DNA sequences that code for the same CDR3. The genes are TRBV7-8 and TRBJ1-6; 7 positions match TRBD1. Germline lookup yields CDR1 SGHVS and CDR2 FQNEAQ. The CDR3 is 14 residues long. The CDR3 DNA sequence: TGTGCCAGCAGCAGAGGACAGGCGAATTCCCCCCTCCACTTT. Residues: CASSRGQANSPLHF. Complete variable domain (other parts from reference TRBV7-8 and TRBJ1-6): GAGVSQSPRYKVAKRGQDVALRCDPISGHVSLFWYQQALGQGPEFLTYFQNEAQLDKSGLPSDRFFAERPEGSVSTLKIQRTQQEDSAVYLCASSRGQANSPLHFGNGTRLTVT.

The rearrangement joins TRBV2 to TRBJ1-5; no reliable D call. From germline, CDR1 is SNHLY and CDR2 FYNNEI. V shed 0 bases and J shed 7 bases, with 16 bases lying between them. This CDR3 spans 16 amino acids. The DNA for the CDR3 is TGTGCCAGCAGTGAAGCAAGCGGCTACTCAGGACAGCCCCAGCATTTT. As protein: CASSEASGYSGQPQHF.

This clone occurred a few times. The chain couples TRBV4-1 to TRBJ1-5; tentatively, D is TRBD1 (5 bases). From germline, CDR1 is MGHRA and CDR2 YSYEKL. Between the trimmed V and J ends, which lost 0 bases and 2 bases, there was a span of 8 bases. CDR3 length equals 15 residues. The CDR3 region is CASSQEQTGNQPQHF. The DNA for the CDR3 is TGCGCCAGCAGCCAAGAGCAGACAGGCAATCAGCCCCAGCATTTT.